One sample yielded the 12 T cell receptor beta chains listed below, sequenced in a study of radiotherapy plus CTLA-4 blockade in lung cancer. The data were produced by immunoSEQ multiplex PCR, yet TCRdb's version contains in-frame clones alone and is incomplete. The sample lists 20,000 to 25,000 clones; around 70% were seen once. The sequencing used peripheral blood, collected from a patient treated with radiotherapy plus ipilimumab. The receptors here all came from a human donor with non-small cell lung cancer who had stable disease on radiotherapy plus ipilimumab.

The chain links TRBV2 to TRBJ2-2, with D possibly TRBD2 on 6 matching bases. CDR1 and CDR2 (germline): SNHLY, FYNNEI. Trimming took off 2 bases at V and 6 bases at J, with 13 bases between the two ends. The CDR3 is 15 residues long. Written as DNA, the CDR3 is TGTGCCAGCAGTGAATCAGGATGGGGGGCCGGGGAGCTGTTTTTT. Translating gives CASSESGWGAGELFF.

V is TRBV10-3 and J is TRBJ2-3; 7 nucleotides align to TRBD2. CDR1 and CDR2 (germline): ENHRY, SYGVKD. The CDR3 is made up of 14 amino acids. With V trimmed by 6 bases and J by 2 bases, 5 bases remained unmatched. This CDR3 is CAIRKAGTTDTQYF. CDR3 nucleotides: TGTGCCATCAGGAAAGCGGGGACCACAGATACGCAGTATTTT.

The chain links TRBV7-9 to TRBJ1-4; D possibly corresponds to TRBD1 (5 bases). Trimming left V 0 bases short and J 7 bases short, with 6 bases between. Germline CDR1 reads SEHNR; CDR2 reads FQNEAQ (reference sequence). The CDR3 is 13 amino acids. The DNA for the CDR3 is TGTGCCAGCAGCTTAGCAGGGGTTGAAAAACTGTTTTTT. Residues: CASSLAGVEKLFF.

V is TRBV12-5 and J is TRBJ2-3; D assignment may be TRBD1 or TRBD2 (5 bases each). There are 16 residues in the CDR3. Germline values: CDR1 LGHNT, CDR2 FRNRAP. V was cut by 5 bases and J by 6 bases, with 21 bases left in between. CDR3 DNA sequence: TGTGCTAGTGGTGGGGGTCCCGAAGAGATGAGCGATACGCAGTATTTT. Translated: CASGGGPEEMSDTQYF.

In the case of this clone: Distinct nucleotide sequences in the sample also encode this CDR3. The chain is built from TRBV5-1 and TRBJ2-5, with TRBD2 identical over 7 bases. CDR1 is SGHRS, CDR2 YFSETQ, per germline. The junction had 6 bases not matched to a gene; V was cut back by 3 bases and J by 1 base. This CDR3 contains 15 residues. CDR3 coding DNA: TGCGCCAGCAGCTCCAGCGGGATACCCCAAGAGACCCAGTACTTC. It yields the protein CASSSSGIPQETQYF. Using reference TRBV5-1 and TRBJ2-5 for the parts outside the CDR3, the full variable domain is KAGVTQTPRYLIKTRGQQVTLSCSPISGHRSVSWYQQTPGQGLQFLFEYFSETQRNKGNFPGRFSGRQFSNSRSEMNVSTLELGDSALYLCASSSSGIPQETQYFGPGTRLLVL.

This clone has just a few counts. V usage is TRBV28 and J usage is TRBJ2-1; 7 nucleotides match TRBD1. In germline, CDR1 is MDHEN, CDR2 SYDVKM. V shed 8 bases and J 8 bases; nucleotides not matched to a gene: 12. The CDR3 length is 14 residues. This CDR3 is CASSLTGLGDEQFF. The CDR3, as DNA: TGTGCCAGCTCCTTGACAGGGTTGGGGGATGAGCAGTTCTTC.

The DNA for the CDR3 is TGTGCCAGCAGCCCCATTACAGGGGTAGGTGAAAAACTGTTTTTT. It translates to CASSPITGVGEKLFF. This chain links TRBV7-9 with TRBJ1-4; 7 bases are shared with TRBD1. The CDR3 sequence is 15 residues long. Unmatched junction bases numbered 10, after V lost 5 bases and J lost 7 bases. CDR1 is SEHNR and CDR2 is FQNEAQ in the germline V gene (reference sequence).

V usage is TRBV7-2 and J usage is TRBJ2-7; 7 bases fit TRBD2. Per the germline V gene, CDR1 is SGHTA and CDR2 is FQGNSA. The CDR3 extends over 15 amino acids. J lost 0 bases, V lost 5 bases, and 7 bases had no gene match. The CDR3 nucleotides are TGTGCCAGCAGCCAGACTAGCTTTTACTCCTACGAGCAGTACTTC. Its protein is CASSQTSFYSYEQYF.

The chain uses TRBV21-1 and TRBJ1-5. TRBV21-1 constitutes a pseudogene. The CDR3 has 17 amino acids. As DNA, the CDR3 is TGTGCCAGCAGCAAAGTAAAGACCTCAAAATCCAATCAGCCCCAGCATTTT. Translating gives CASSKVKTSKSNQPQHF.

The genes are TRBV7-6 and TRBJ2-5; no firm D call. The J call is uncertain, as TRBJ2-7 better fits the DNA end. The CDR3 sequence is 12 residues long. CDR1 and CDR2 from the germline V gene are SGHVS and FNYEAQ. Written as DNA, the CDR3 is TGTGCCAGCAGCCCAGGCTTCTACGAGCAGTACTTC. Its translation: CASSPGFYEQYF.

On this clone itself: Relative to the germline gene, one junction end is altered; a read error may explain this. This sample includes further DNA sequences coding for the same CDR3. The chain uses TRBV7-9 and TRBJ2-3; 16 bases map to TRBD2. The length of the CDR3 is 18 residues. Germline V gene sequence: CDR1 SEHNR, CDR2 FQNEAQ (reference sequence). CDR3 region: CASSAAPGLAGGADTQYF. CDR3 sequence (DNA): TGCGCCAGCAGCGCGGCCCCGGGACTAGCGGGAGGGGCAGATACGCAGTATTTT.

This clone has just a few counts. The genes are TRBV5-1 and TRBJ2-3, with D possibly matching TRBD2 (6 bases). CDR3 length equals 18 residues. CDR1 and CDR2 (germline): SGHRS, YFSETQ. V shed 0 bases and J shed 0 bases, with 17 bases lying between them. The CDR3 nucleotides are TGCGCCAGCAGCTTGGAGAGATTAGGCGGGGTCAGCACAGATACGCAGTATTTT. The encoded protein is CASSLERLGGVSTDTQYF. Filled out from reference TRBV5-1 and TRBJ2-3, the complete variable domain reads KAGVTQTPRYLIKTRGQQVTLSCSPISGHRSVSWYQQTPGQGLQFLFEYFSETQRNKGNFPGRFSGRQFSNSRSEMNVSTLELGDSALYLCASSLERLGGVSTDTQYFGPGTRLTVL.